Each of the 32 T cell receptor beta chains below was sequenced from the same sample in a study of CD8 T cells in ankylosing spondylitis. TCRdb ran MiXCR on the 5' RACE reads and lists one entry per CDR3 protein. The sample lists 100,000 to 150,000 distinct CDR3 sequences, 9.5% to 12% seen once, with less than 5% in the top ten. The material sequenced was blood, either unsorted or a sorted T cell fraction (not recorded which). The receptors were sampled from a female donor with ankylosing spondylitis or in good health (not recorded which).

At least ten counts were recorded for this clonotype. The rearrangement joins TRBV5-1 to TRBJ2-7, with a weak D call TRBD1 (5 bases). Germline CDR1 and CDR2: SGHRS and YFSETQ. The CDR3 loop spans 13 amino acids. V lost 5 bases, J lost 2 bases, and 11 bases lay in between. The CDR3 DNA sequence: TGCGCCAGCAGTGGAGACAGTGCCTACGAGCAGTACTTC. It translates to CASSGDSAYEQYF.

This clonotype occurred many times. The chain is built from TRBV20-1 and TRBJ1-1; no definite D call. The V gene's germline CDR1 is DFQATT and CDR2 SNEGSKA (reference sequence). V lost 4 bases, J lost 4 bases, and 7 bases lay in between. This CDR3 is 11 amino acids long. The CDR3: CSANYLTEAFF. The CDR3 DNA is TGCAGTGCTAACTACCTCACTGAAGCTTTCTTT.

This clonotype was counted at least ten times. The chain combines TRBV6-2 or TRBV6-3 with TRBJ1-2, with D perhaps TRBD1 (6 bases). The CDR3 spans 14 residues. Germline-derived CDR1 and CDR2 are MNHEY and SVGEGT. Trimming removed 6 bases from V and 3 bases from J, with 14 bases in between. CDR3: CASRPQGADYGYTF. In nucleotides, the CDR3 is TGTGCCAGCAGACCACAGGGTGCCGACTATGGCTACACCTTC.

This clonotype has more than one count but fewer than ten. The gene calls are TRBV18 and TRBJ2-2, with unresolved D. The CDR3 loop spans 16 amino acids. CDR1 and CDR2 (germline): KGHSH, LQKENI. Trimming took 1 base from V and 0 from J, leaving 9 bases between them. The CDR3 DNA is TGTGCCAGCTCACCACGAATGGGGTCGAACACCGGGGAGCTGTTTTTT. As protein: CASSPRMGSNTGELFF.

This clonotype was counted at least ten times. The V call is TRBV29-1, the J call TRBJ2-2, with D possibly being TRBD1 (5 bases). The CDR3 is 17 amino acids. Germline assignment: CDR1 SQVTM and CDR2 ANQGSEA. Trimming removed 4 bases from V and 2 bases from J, with 20 bases in between. DNA for the CDR3: TGCAGCGTTGGCGGAACAGGATCCCCCTTAAACACCGGGGAGCTGTTTTTT. This codes for CSVGGTGSPLNTGELFF.

This clonotype was seen ten or more times. The chain couples TRBV7-2 to TRBJ2-5; 12 bases map to TRBD2. CDR3 size: 16 residues. Losses at the gene ends were 3 bases for V and 2 bases for J; bases not matched to a gene: 4. CDR1 is SGHTA, CDR2 FQGNSA, per germline. The CDR3 DNA reads as TGTGCCAGCAGCTTTCAAGGACTAGCGGGGCAAGAGACCCAGTACTTC. Protein sequence: CASSFQGLAGQETQYF.

The V call is TRBV30, the J call TRBJ1-5; no firm D call. Trimming shortened V by 0 bases and J by 9 bases, and 12 bases separated the two germline ends. Germline V lookup: CDR1 GTSNPN, CDR2 SVGIG (reference sequence). The CDR3 covers 13 residues. In nucleotides, the CDR3 is TGTGCCTGGAGTGTACGAAGTGAAGGGCCCCAGCATTTT. Translating it yields CAWSVRSEGPQHF.

This clonotype was found many times. This chain connects TRBV18 to TRBJ1-1; 8 nucleotides agree with TRBD1. The CDR3 spans 13 residues. The trim removed 4 bases at V and 6 bases at J, leaving 4 bases unmatched. Germline assignment: CDR1 KGHSH and CDR2 LQKENI. CDR3 bases: TGTGCCAGCTCACTAGACAGGGGCTCTGAAGCTTTCTTT. Residues: CASSLDRGSEAFF.

This clonotype was seen ten or more times. This sequence joins TRBV3-1 and TRBJ2-2, with D maybe TRBD2 (5 bases). V gave up 4 bases and J gave up 5 bases, with 14 bases separating them. This CDR3 is 15 amino acids long. The germline CDR1 and CDR2 sequences are LGHDT and YNNKEL (reference sequence). The CDR3 loop is CASSPRKSGTGELFF. The CDR3 nucleotides are TGTGCCAGCAGCCCCAGGAAATCGGGGACCGGGGAGCTGTTTTTT.

This clonotype is a singleton in its sample. The gene calls are TRBV19 and TRBJ1-2; maybe TRBD1 (5 bases). The CDR3 is 10 amino acids. Germline V lookup: CDR1 LNHDA, CDR2 SQIVND (reference sequence). The CDR3, as DNA: TGTGTCGACAGCTTCTATGGCTACACCTTC. This encodes CVDSFYGYTF.

This clonotype has ten or more counts. The rearrangement links TRBV20-1 to TRBJ1-5; D possibly corresponds to TRBD1 (5 bases). The CDR3 loop spans 12 amino acids. V was trimmed by 4 bases and J by 6 bases, leaving 10 bases between them. Looked up from germline, CDR1 is DFQATT and CDR2 is SNEGSKA (reference sequence). CDR3 amino acids: CSATQGTQPQHF. As DNA, the CDR3 is TGCAGTGCTACCCAGGGTACTCAGCCCCAGCATTTT.

This clonotype was detected only a few times. V usage is TRBV7-9 and J usage is TRBJ2-3; TRBD2 matches at 7 bases. Per the germline V gene, CDR1 is SEHNR and CDR2 is FQNEAQ (reference sequence). After removal of 3 bases from V and 4 bases from J, the junction contained 4 bases not matched to a gene. This CDR3 contains 14 residues. CDR3 nucleotides: TGTGCCAGCAGCTTCGCGGGAGCCTCAGATACGCAGTATTTT. This gives the protein CASSFAGASDTQYF.

The chain is built from TRBV20-1 and TRBJ1-2; D is ambiguous. V lost 1 base and J lost 4, with 19 bases in between. The CDR3 has 16 residues. The germline V gene encodes CDR1 DFQATT and CDR2 SNEGSKA (reference sequence). CDR3 sequence reads: CSARAPGLRTSYGYTF. The CDR3 DNA reads as TGCAGTGCTAGAGCCCCGGGCCTCCGAACCTCCTATGGCTACACCTTC.

This clonotype was counted many times. The chain combines TRBV12-3 or TRBV12-4 with TRBJ2-1, with D tentatively TRBD1 or TRBD2 (6 bases each). V dropped 7 bases and J dropped 1 base, with 17 bases sitting between them. The CDR3 runs 16 residues. The CDR3 loop reads CASTLGGGLSYNEQFF. In DNA form, the CDR3 reads TGTGCCAGCACCCTAGGAGGGGGACTGTCCTACAATGAGCAGTTCTTC.

This clonotype was seen many times. The chain joins TRBV11-2 to TRBJ2-3; 8 bases fit TRBD2. CDR1 is SGHAT, CDR2 FQNNGV, per germline. The CDR3 runs 16 residues. V lost 0 bases to trimming and J lost 1 base; unmatched junction nucleotides: 3. The CDR3 loop reads CASSLDISGGTDTQYF. CDR3 nucleotide sequence: TGTGCCAGCAGCTTAGATATTAGCGGGGGCACAGATACGCAGTATTTT. Complete variable domain (other parts from reference TRBV11-2 and TRBJ2-3): EAGVAQSPRYKIIEKRQSVAFWCNPISGHATLYWYQQILGQGPKLLIQFQNNGVVDDSQLPKDRFSAERLKGVDSTLKIQPAKLEDSAVYLCASSLDISGGTDTQYFGPGTRLTVL.

Many counts were recorded for this clonotype. This rearrangement joins TRBV12-3 or TRBV12-4 to TRBJ2-2; D not resolved. The length of the CDR3 is 15 residues. V was cut by 5 bases and J by 0 bases, with 10 bases left in between. The CDR3 loop is CASSGPDANTGELFF. In DNA form, the CDR3 reads TGTGCCAGCAGTGGGCCCGACGCGAACACCGGGGAGCTGTTTTTT.

A note on this clonotype: A much more abundant neighbour one base away suggests this may be a read error. V gene TRBV19 combines with J gene TRBJ1-1; the match to TRBD1 covers 8 bases. The CDR3 totals 14 residues. The V and J ends lost 9 bases and 5 bases, in that order; junction bases with no gene match: 11. Per germline, CDR1 LNHDA and CDR2 SQIVND (reference sequence). This CDR3 is CARDRAETKTEAFF. CDR3 sequence (DNA): TGTGCCAGGGACAGGGCAGAGACGAAAACTGAAGCTTTCTTT.

This clonotype was observed many times. V and J are TRBV5-1 and TRBJ2-2; D possibly matches TRBD1 or TRBD2 (6 bases each). Germline values: CDR1 SGHRS, CDR2 YFSETQ. The CDR3 is 13 residues long. Trimming took 0 bases from V and 9 from J, leaving 9 bases between them. The CDR3 loop reads CASSLAGGRELFF. For the CDR3, the DNA is TGCGCCAGCAGCTTGGCCGGGGGCAGGGAGCTGTTTTTT.

This clonotype was detected many times. The genes are TRBV28 and TRBJ1-6; unclear D gene. This CDR3 is built from 14 residues. Germline CDR1 and CDR2: MDHEN and SYDVKM. V lost 2 bases to trimming and J lost 10 bases, with 12 bases between them. The CDR3 sequence: CASSLNGARSPLHF. In DNA, the CDR3 is TGTGCCAGCAGTTTAAACGGCGCTCGATCACCCCTCCACTTT.

This clonotype was counted ten times or more. V is TRBV12-3 or TRBV12-4 and J is TRBJ2-5; 10 bases line up with TRBD2. There are 15 residues in the CDR3. Germline trimming cut 3 bases from V and 4 bases from J; bases unmatched to any gene: 5. The CDR3 nucleotides are TGTGCCAGCAGTTTTGGGCTAGCGGGAGTAGAGACCCAGTACTTC. It specifies CASSFGLAGVETQYF.

At least ten counts were recorded for this clonotype. The V and J genes are TRBV6-2 or TRBV6-3 and TRBJ1-1, with D perhaps TRBD1 (6 bases). Germline V gene sequence: CDR1 MNHEY, CDR2 SVGEGT. This CDR3 has 15 amino acids. The V end was cut by 7 bases, the J end by 4 bases, with 19 bases between. In DNA, the CDR3 is TGTGCCAGCACCCGGGGGGGGGCGACCCCCACTGAAGCTTTCTTT. Amino acid sequence: CASTRGGATPTEAFF.

The sample holds a few counts of this clonotype. V gene TRBV11-2 combines with J gene TRBJ2-1, with 9 bases lining up with TRBD1. The CDR3 has 13 amino acids. J lost 14 bases, V lost 5 bases, and 10 bases had no gene match. CDR1 is SGHAT and CDR2 is FQNNGV in the germline V gene. The CDR3: CASSRDRDQGKFF. The CDR3 nucleotides are TGTGCCAGCAGCAGGGACAGGGATCAAGGGAAGTTCTTC.

This clonotype appeared once. The CDR3 coding sequence is TGTGCCAGCGGTTCGGGGGCCCAAGAGACCCAGTACTTC. Translation: CASGSGAQETQYF. This sequence joins TRBV28 and TRBJ2-5, with D perhaps being TRBD1 or TRBD2 (6 bases each). V gave up 8 bases and J gave up 1 base, with 11 bases separating them. The CDR3 is made up of 13 amino acids. Per the germline V gene, CDR1 is MDHEN and CDR2 is SYDVKM. Full variable domain (outside the CDR3, taken from reference TRBV28 and TRBJ2-5): DVKVTQSSRYLVKRTGEKVFLECVQDMDHENMFWYRQDPGLGLRLIYFSYDVKMKEKGDIPEGYSVSREKKERFSLILESASTNQTSMYLCASGSGAQETQYFGPGTRLLVL.

There are many counts of this clonotype. The chain joins TRBV20-1 to TRBJ1-4; D call uncertain. The V end lost 3 bases, the J end lost 7 bases, and 12 bases lay between the germline ends. This CDR3 region has 13 residues. CDR1 is DFQATT and CDR2 is SNEGSKA in the germline V gene (reference sequence). The CDR3 DNA is TGCAGTGCTAGTGAGGGAGGGAGTGAAAAACTGTTTTTT. Its translation: CSASEGGSEKLFF.

This clonotype was observed many times. The V call is TRBV24-1, the J call TRBJ2-5, with TRBD2 identical over 9 bases. The CDR3 contains 15 residues. V shed 6 bases, J shed 5 bases, and the junction held 9 bases outside the gene matches. Germline lookup yields CDR1 KGHDR and CDR2 SFDVKD. CDR3 DNA: TGTGCCACCAGTAGTCTAGCGGGAATGTTGGAGACCCAGTACTTC. It yields the protein CATSSLAGMLETQYF.

This clonotype was counted many times. The chain combines TRBV14 with TRBJ1-2; D is uncertain. Trimming stripped 4 bases from V and 5 bases from J, with 11 bases between. The germline gives CDR1 SGHDN, CDR2 FVKESK. CDR3 length: 13 residues. The CDR3 here is CASSPNTPYGYTF. CDR3 DNA sequence: TGTGCCAGCAGCCCGAATACCCCATATGGCTACACCTTC. Drawing the rest from reference TRBV14 and TRBJ1-2, the complete variable domain is EAGVTQFPSHSVIEKGQTVTLRCDPISGHDNLYWYRRVMGKEIKFLLHFVKESKQDESGMPNNRFLAERTGGTYSTLKVQPAELEDSGVYFCASSPNTPYGYTFGSGTRLTVV.

The sample holds many counts of this clonotype. V is TRBV3-1 and J is TRBJ2-1; a weak D match, TRBD2 (6 bases). Germline loops: CDR1 LGHDT, CDR2 YNNKEL (reference sequence). The CDR3 is made up of 13 amino acids. V lost 3 bases, J lost 4 bases, and 7 bases lay in between. CDR3 sequence reads: CASSQRGYNEQFF. DNA of the CDR3: TGTGCCAGCAGCCAGCGGGGTTACAATGAGCAGTTCTTC.

This clonotype was detected many times. The gene calls are TRBV18 and TRBJ2-1; TRBD1 matches at 8 bases. Trimming took 3 bases from V and 7 from J; bases not matched to a gene: 5. The CDR3 consists of 14 residues. Looked up from germline, CDR1 is KGHSH and CDR2 is LQKENI. The DNA of the CDR3 is TGTGCCAGCTCACCGACAGGGGTGAGGAATGAGCAGTTCTTC. Its translation: CASSPTGVRNEQFF.

This clonotype was counted ten times or more. The chain couples TRBV20-1 to TRBJ2-1; D uncertain. CDR3 length equals 16 residues. V was cut by 3 bases and J by 6 bases, with 21 bases left in between. Germline lookup yields CDR1 DFQATT and CDR2 SNEGSKA (reference sequence). CDR3 region: CSARNPASSNPNEQFF. Written as DNA, the CDR3 is TGCAGTGCTAGGAACCCGGCCTCCTCAAACCCCAATGAGCAGTTCTTC.

This clonotype has ten or more counts. V and J are TRBV29-1 and TRBJ2-7; 8 bases agree with TRBD1. The CDR3 runs 16 residues. The V and J ends lost 0 bases and 2 bases, in that order; junction bases with no gene match: 9. CDR1 SQVTM and CDR2 ANQGSEA come from the germline V gene. The CDR3 DNA reads as TGCAGCGTTGAAGACAGGCCCGGGACAGGCGCCTACGAGCAGTACTTC. Amino acid sequence: CSVEDRPGTGAYEQYF.

This clonotype showed up many times. The chain carries TRBV18 and TRBJ2-3; 7 nucleotides match TRBD2. Germline V gives CDR1 KGHSH, CDR2 LQKENI. V was pared by 4 bases and J by 3 bases, with 4 bases of the junction left unmatched. This CDR3 is 14 amino acids long. The CDR3 sequence is CASSQAGKTDTQYF. CDR3 coding DNA: TGTGCCAGCTCACAAGCGGGGAAAACAGATACGCAGTATTTT. The whole variable domain, filled in from reference TRBV18 and TRBJ2-3, reads NAGVMQNPRHLVRRRGQEARLRCSPMKGHSHVYWYRQLPEEGLKFMVYLQKENIIDESGMPKERFSAEFPKEGPSILRIQQVVRGDSAAYFCASSQAGKTDTQYFGPGTRLTVL.

This clonotype was seen only a few times. The chain carries TRBV15 and TRBJ1-2; no clear D gene. Trimming took off 3 bases at V and 10 bases at J, with 15 bases between the two ends. CDR1 LNHNV and CDR2 YYDKDF come from the germline V gene (reference sequence). CDR3 length equals 13 residues. The CDR3 protein is CATSRPPNRPYTF. DNA for the CDR3: TGTGCCACCAGCAGGCCCCCCAATCGTCCCTACACCTTC. Variable domain in full (rest from reference TRBV15 and TRBJ1-2): DAMVIQNPRYQVTQFGKPVTLSCSQTLNHNVMYWYQQKSSQAPKLLFHYYDKDFNNEADTPDNFQSRRPNTSFCFLDIRSPGLGDTAMYLCATSRPPNRPYTFGSGTRLTVV.